A single sample is the source of the 17 T cell receptor beta chains below, sequenced in a study of human T cells and chemical hapten exposure. TCRdb re-analysed the RACE reads in MiXCR, keeping a single row per CDR3 protein. Among about 47,000 distinct CDR3 sequences listed, roughly 4.5% were seen once. Noted time point: healthy volunteer bleed at 2 weeks. The template was total RNA from unfractionated whole blood. Input material: whole blood. These receptors were obtained from a human donor in good health. Some clones in this sample may be carry-over from other donors' samples.

This clonotype was counted many times. The CDR3 DNA follows: TGCAGCGGAGGGAGGGGCCCGACAGATACGCAGTATTTT. Amino acids: CSGGRGPTDTQYF. The chain combines TRBV29-1 with TRBJ2-3; 7 bases fit TRBD2. The germline V gene has CDR1 SQVTM and CDR2 ANQGSEA. This CDR3 comprises 13 residues. The J segment lost 3 bases and the V segment lost 7 bases, leaving 7 bases of the junction unmatched.

This clonotype was seen ten or more times. The J gene is TRBJ2-1, the V gene TRBV6-5, with 8 bases aligning to TRBD2. The ends lost 4 bases at V and 9 bases at J; junction bases unmatched: 11. Germline loops: CDR1 MNHEY, CDR2 SVGAGI. The CDR3 covers 15 residues. The CDR3 DNA sequence: TGTGCCAGCAGTTCCCCGGGACTAGGATCCGGTGAGCAGTTCTTC. Translated, it gives CASSSPGLGSGEQFF.

This clonotype was picked up a small number of times. J is TRBJ2-3 and V is TRBV11-2, with 8 bases that match TRBD1. The length of the CDR3 is 14 residues. Unmatched junction bases numbered 3, after V lost 4 bases and J lost 3 bases. CDR1 is SGHAT and CDR2 is FQNNGV in the germline V gene. CDR3 DNA sequence: TGTGCCAGCAGCTACGGACAGGGAACAGATACGCAGTATTTT. Translated: CASSYGQGTDTQYF.

The table lists this clonotype with many counts. The rearrangement uses TRBV6-5 and TRBJ1-2; D may be TRBD1 (6 bases). The V gene lost 3 bases and the J gene lost 4 bases, with 15 bases spanning the gap. The CDR3 sequence is 15 residues long. Germline V CDR1 and CDR2: MNHEY, SVGAGI. CDR3 sequence reads: CASSYSATGRYGYTF. The CDR3 nucleotides are TGTGCCAGCAGTTATTCCGCGACAGGTCGCTATGGCTACACCTTC.

A few counts support this clonotype. CDR3 nucleotide sequence: TGTGCCAGCTCACCGGACGGGAGCTCCTATAATTCACCCCTCCACTTT. Translation: CASSPDGSSYNSPLHF. The J gene is TRBJ1-6, the V gene TRBV18, with D unresolved. CDR1 is KGHSH and CDR2 is LQKENI in the germline V gene. Trimming removed 3 bases from V and 0 bases from J, with 9 bases in between. The CDR3 runs to 16 residues.

This clonotype was seen ten or more times. The V call is TRBV6-5, the J call TRBJ2-1; D not certain. The CDR3 contains 11 residues. Germline CDR1 reads MNHEY; CDR2 reads SVGAGI. V shed 1 base and J shed 9 bases, with 4 bases lying between them. CDR3 sequence (DNA): TGTGCCAGCAGTTACTATGGTGAGCAGTTCTTC. It yields the protein CASSYYGEQFF.

This clonotype was seen ten or more times. The chain employs TRBV7-9 and TRBJ1-1, with unresolved D. Looked up from germline, CDR1 is SEHNR and CDR2 is FQNEAQ (reference sequence). There are 14 residues in the CDR3. Trimming pared 4 bases from V and 0 bases from J, leaving 9 bases between. The CDR3 spells CASSSGPLNTEAFF. The CDR3 DNA follows: TGTGCCAGCAGCTCCGGGCCTCTGAACACTGAAGCTTTCTTT.

The chain combines TRBV6-5 with TRBJ2-1; D gene uncertain. Germline loops: CDR1 MNHEY, CDR2 SVGAGI. Trimming removed 4 bases at V and 2 bases at J, with 15 bases between. This CDR3 is 16 amino acids long. CDR3 residues: CASSLELSSAYNEQFF. In DNA, the CDR3 is TGTGCCAGCAGTTTGGAACTATCCTCCGCCTACAATGAGCAGTTCTTC.

To note about this clonotype: This may arise from a read error, as a much more abundant clone is one base away. This chain joins TRBV28 and TRBJ2-1; 14 nucleotides match TRBD2. Germline assignment: CDR1 MDHEN and CDR2 SYDVKM. The CDR3 contains 17 residues. CDR3 sequence: CASSFPTSGGGYNGQFF. CDR3 nucleotides: TGTGCCAGCAGTTTCCCGACTAGCGGGGGGGGTTACAATGGGCAGTTCTTC. The variable domain in full, completed from reference TRBV28 and TRBJ2-1, reads DVKVTQSSRYLVKRTGEKVFLECVQDMDHENMFWYRQDPGLGLRLIYFSYDVKMKEKGDIPEGYSVSREKKERFSLILESASTNQTSMYLCASSFPTSGGGYNGQFFGPGTRLTVL.

This clonotype was seen many times. The genes are TRBV27 and TRBJ2-5; tentative D call: TRBD1 (5 bases). Germline values: CDR1 MNHEY, CDR2 SMNVEV (reference sequence). There are 14 residues in the CDR3. V lost 6 bases, J lost 3 bases, and 14 bases lay in between. CDR3 sequence: CASSVTDPKETQYF. CDR3 coding DNA: TGTGCCAGCAGCGTGACAGATCCTAAAGAGACCCAGTACTTC.

This clonotype was detected a few times. The CDR3 loop is CSARGPGEINQPQHF. CDR3 nucleotides: TGCAGTGCTAGGGGCCCAGGGGAGATTAATCAGCCCCAGCATTTT. V and J are TRBV20-1 and TRBJ1-5, with a tentative D call TRBD1 (6 bases). The CDR3 is 15 amino acids. Germline V lookup: CDR1 DFQATT, CDR2 SNEGSKA (reference sequence). With 3 bases removed from V and 4 bases from J, the gap between germline ends came to 16 bases.

This clonotype was counted ten times or more. The V and J genes are TRBV12-5 and TRBJ1-1; no clear D gene. Germline assignment: CDR1 LGHNT and CDR2 FRNRAP. This CDR3 spans 11 amino acids. With 2 bases removed from V and 7 bases from J, the gap between germline ends came to 5 bases. CDR3 amino acids: CASGLRGEAFF. DNA for the CDR3: TGTGCTAGTGGTTTGCGGGGTGAAGCTTTCTTT. Complete variable domain (other parts from reference TRBV12-5 and TRBJ1-1): DARVTQTPRHKVTEMGQEVTMRCQPILGHNTVFWYRQTMMQGLELLAYFRNRAPLDDSGMPKDRFSAEMPDATLATLKIQPSEPRDSAVYFCASGLRGEAFFGQGTRLTVV.

This chain connects TRBV6-5 to TRBJ2-5; D uncertain. Germline CDR1 reads MNHEY; CDR2 reads SVGAGI. The V gene lost 2 bases and the J gene lost 4 bases, with 8 bases spanning the gap. This CDR3 has 13 residues. For the CDR3, the DNA is TGTGCCAGCAGTTACGGGGTAGCAGAGACCCAGTACTTC. This gives the protein CASSYGVAETQYF.

The table lists this clonotype with a few counts. The J gene is TRBJ1-5, the V gene TRBV15, with a tentative D call TRBD1 (6 bases). The germline V gene encodes CDR1 LNHNV and CDR2 YYDKDF (reference sequence). The CDR3 sequence is 16 residues long. V gave up 0 bases and J gave up 7 bases, with 16 bases separating them. The CDR3 is CATSRDRPGGWQPQHF. CDR3 DNA: TGTGCCACCAGCAGAGATAGGCCGGGGGGCTGGCAGCCCCAGCATTTT.

A few counts support this clonotype. The CDR3 spells CASSSAPGGGIGYTF. The CDR3 DNA follows: TGTGCCAGCAGCTCAGCCCCGGGAGGGGGGATCGGCTACACCTTC. The rearrangement joins TRBV5-4 to TRBJ1-2, with D perhaps matching TRBD1 (6 bases). Trimming cost V 3 bases and J 8 bases, with 20 bases left between them. CDR3 size: 15 residues. The germline V gene encodes CDR1 SGHNT and CDR2 YYREEE (reference sequence).

This clonotype was picked up a small number of times. The rearrangement joins TRBV3-1 to TRBJ1-5; D is unclear. The germline V gene encodes CDR1 LGHDT and CDR2 YNNKEL (reference sequence). The V end lost 3 bases, the J end lost 2 bases, and 14 bases lay between the germline ends. The length of the CDR3 is 16 residues. The CDR3 bases are TGTGCCAGCAGCCACGGATCACGGTCAGGCAATCAGCCCCAGCATTTT. Its translation: CASSHGSRSGNQPQHF.

This clonotype came up many times. V gene TRBV4-1 combines with J gene TRBJ2-2, with D hard to call. Trimming stripped 1 base from V and 3 bases from J, with 9 bases between. The CDR3 covers 15 residues. From germline, CDR1 is MGHRA and CDR2 YSYEKL. The CDR3 region is CASSQAPWDTGELFF. The CDR3 nucleotides are TGCGCCAGCAGCCAAGCCCCCTGGGACACCGGGGAGCTGTTTTTT.